The 24 T cell receptor beta chains below all came from one sample that was sequenced in a study of shared clonotypes between healthy human individuals. The naive CD8 subset, CD45RO-negative cells positively selected for CCR7, excluded terminally differentiated effector memory CD45RA+ cells. Repertoires were generated with immunoSEQ multiplex PCR, while TCRdb's copy carries only in-frame clones and drops some. Counted here are millions of clones, about 92% occurring once; the ten biggest clones make up 1.7%. Sequenced input: naive CD8+ T cells from PBMCs. The receptors come from a man in his late teens or twenties in good health. Some clones in this sample may be carry-over from other donors' samples.

The gene calls are TRBV9 and TRBJ2-3, with D possibly matching TRBD2 (5 bases). Between the trimmed V and J ends, which lost 3 bases and 0 bases, there was a span of 20 bases. The germline V gene encodes CDR1 SGDLS and CDR2 YYNGEE. The CDR3 is made up of 18 amino acids. The CDR3 sequence is CASSGPTGIATSTDTQYF. The CDR3 region has the DNA TGTGCCAGCAGCGGCCCGACCGGGATAGCGACTAGCACAGATACGCAGTATTTT.

The rearrangement uses TRBV4-1 and TRBJ2-2, with a tentative D call TRBD2 (6 bases). Trimming shortened V by 1 base and J by 4 bases, and 10 bases separated the two germline ends. The CDR3 runs to 15 residues. Germline V lookup: CDR1 MGHRA, CDR2 YSYEKL. CDR3 in DNA: TGCGCCAGCAGCCAAGTTGGGGGGTCCACCGGGGAGCTGTTTTTT. It encodes CASSQVGGSTGELFF.

V gene TRBV19 combines with J gene TRBJ1-1; possibly TRBD1 for D (5 bases). Trimming cost V 5 bases and J 5 bases, with 18 bases left between them. The CDR3 length is 15 residues. Looked up from germline, CDR1 is LNHDA and CDR2 is SQIVND (reference sequence). CDR3 protein: CASSGTRLGGTEAFF. CDR3 bases: TGTGCCAGTAGTGGGACGAGATTGGGTGGGACTGAAGCTTTCTTT.

The rearrangement joins TRBV19 to TRBJ2-2, with 8 bases aligning to TRBD1. The trim removed 10 bases at V and 3 bases at J, leaving 7 bases unmatched. CDR1 is LNHDA, CDR2 SQIVND, per germline (reference sequence). The CDR3 is 14 residues long. In DNA form, the CDR3 reads TGTGCCACCGCGGACAGGGCCGACACCGGGGAGCTGTTTTTT. Translated: CATADRADTGELFF.

V is TRBV7-9 and J is TRBJ2-1, with a possible D match to TRBD1 (6 bases). The CDR3 has 17 amino acids. Germline CDR1 and CDR2: SEHNR and FQNEAQ (reference sequence). The germline V and J ends were trimmed by 0 bases and 3 bases, with 15 bases remaining between them. CDR3 bases: TGTGCCAGCAGCTTAGCGCTTTCGGGACAATACTACAATGAGCAGTTCTTC. The encoded protein is CASSLALSGQYYNEQFF. Based on the CDR3 plus reference TRBV7-9 and TRBJ2-1, the full variable domain is DTGVSQNPRHKITKRGQNVTFRCDPISEHNRLYWYRQTLGQGPEFLTYFQNEAQLEKSRLLSDRFSAERPKGSFSTLEIQRTEQGDSAMYLCASSLALSGQYYNEQFFGPGTRLTVL.

The J gene is TRBJ1-2, the V gene TRBV11-3; weak D call: TRBD1 (5 bases). Trimming removed 3 bases from V and 8 bases from J, with 10 bases in between. Germline V CDR1 and CDR2: SGHNT, YENEEA. This CDR3 spans 12 amino acids. The CDR3 here is CASSFRGEGYTF. As DNA, the CDR3 is TGTGCCAGCAGCTTCAGAGGGGAAGGCTACACCTTC.

This chain uses TRBV4-3 with TRBJ1-2; D might be TRBD1 (5 bases). The CDR3 consists of 17 residues. V was clipped by 0 bases and J by 2 bases, with 16 bases between them. From germline, CDR1 is LGHNA and CDR2 YSLEER. CDR3: CASSQDWLVRGNYGYTF. The DNA of the CDR3 is TGCGCCAGCAGCCAAGATTGGCTCGTTCGGGGGAACTATGGCTACACCTTC.

This chain connects TRBV5-8 to TRBJ2-7; D may be TRBD1 (5 bases). Germline V gene lookup returns CDR1 SGHTS and CDR2 YDEGEE. The CDR3 spans 15 residues. V shed 4 bases and J shed 0 bases, with 14 bases lying between them. CDR3 loop: CASSIPQTASYEQYF. The CDR3 region has the DNA TGTGCCAGCAGCATACCCCAGACAGCCTCCTACGAGCAGTACTTC. Drawing the rest from reference TRBV5-8 and TRBJ2-7, the complete variable domain is EAGVTQSPTHLIKTRGQQATLRCSPISGHTSVYWYQQALGLGLQFLLWYDEGEERNRGNFPPRFSGRQFPNYSSELNVNALELEDSALYLCASSIPQTASYEQYFGPGTRLTVT.

The chain recombines TRBV5-4 with TRBJ1-2, with a possible D match to TRBD1 (5 bases). This CDR3 comprises 13 residues. CDR1 is SGHNT, CDR2 YYREEE, per germline (reference sequence). Trimming left V 3 bases short and J 4 bases short, with 10 bases between. CDR3 loop: CASSSGRIYGYTF. Written as DNA, the CDR3 is TGTGCCAGCAGCTCGGGACGGATCTATGGCTACACCTTC.

V usage is TRBV5-4 and J usage is TRBJ2-3; D remains ambiguous. CDR1 and CDR2 (germline): SGHNT, YYREEE (reference sequence). The V end was cut by 3 bases, the J end by 2 bases, with 10 bases between. CDR3 length equals 14 residues. The CDR3 loop reads CASSWKSSTDTQYF. CDR3 DNA: TGTGCCAGCAGCTGGAAGTCTTCCACAGATACGCAGTATTTT.

The rearrangement links TRBV7-8 to TRBJ2-5; D is undetermined. Trimming took 0 bases from V and 1 from J, leaving 9 bases between them. The CDR3 runs to 15 residues. In germline, CDR1 is SGHVS, CDR2 FQNEAQ. CDR3: CASSLAAWGQETQYF. In DNA form, the CDR3 reads TGTGCCAGCAGCTTAGCCGCGTGGGGCCAAGAGACCCAGTACTTC. Based on the CDR3 plus reference TRBV7-8 and TRBJ2-5, the full variable domain is GAGVSQSPRYKVAKRGQDVALRCDPISGHVSLFWYQQALGQGPEFLTYFQNEAQLDKSGLPSDRFFAERPEGSVSTLKIQRTQQEDSAVYLCASSLAAWGQETQYFGPGTRLLVL.

V gene TRBV4-1 combines with J gene TRBJ2-7; 7 bases fit TRBD1. Trimming removed 5 bases from V and 2 bases from J; junction bases left unmatched: 6. CDR1 MGHRA and CDR2 YSYEKL come from the germline V gene. The CDR3 has 14 residues. CDR3 nucleotides: TGCGCCAGCAGCAGCACGGGACAGCCCTACGAGCAGTACTTC. Translation gives CASSSTGQPYEQYF.

The chain has TRBV7-9 and TRBJ2-1, with D maybe TRBD2 (6 bases). The CDR3 spans 15 residues. CDR1 and CDR2 (germline): SEHNR, FQNEAQ (reference sequence). Between the trimmed V and J ends, which lost 5 bases and 6 bases, there was a span of 17 bases. The chain's CDR3 is CASSHRRGMGNEQFF. In DNA, the CDR3 is TGTGCCAGCAGCCACCGCCGGGGGATGGGCAATGAGCAGTTCTTC.

A single count supports this clone. The V gene is TRBV7-9, the J gene TRBJ2-5, with D perhaps matching TRBD1 or TRBD2 (6 bases each). Trimming removed 0 bases from V and 2 bases from J, with 10 bases in between. The CDR3 sequence is 15 residues long. CDR1 and CDR2 (germline): SEHNR, FQNEAQ (reference sequence). CDR3 region: CASSLAEGEQETQYF. CDR3 coding DNA: TGTGCCAGCAGCTTAGCGGAGGGGGAACAAGAGACCCAGTACTTC. The full variable domain, rest sourced from reference TRBV7-9 and TRBJ2-5, is DTGVSQNPRHKITKRGQNVTFRCDPISEHNRLYWYRQTLGQGPEFLTYFQNEAQLEKSRLLSDRFSAERPKGSFSTLEIQRTEQGDSAMYLCASSLAEGEQETQYFGPGTRLLVL.

The chain joins TRBV9 to TRBJ2-7, with D possibly matching TRBD2 (6 bases). Germline CDR1 and CDR2: SGDLS and YYNGEE. V lost 0 bases, J lost 0 bases, and 10 bases lay in between. The CDR3 covers 15 residues. The CDR3 DNA reads TGTGCCAGCAGCGTAGCTGGACTACCCTCCTACGAGCAGTACTTC. It translates to CASSVAGLPSYEQYF.

The chain has TRBV28 and TRBJ2-1; tentative D call: TRBD2 (6 bases). V shed 5 bases and J shed 5 bases, with 13 bases lying between them. Germline V gene data show CDR1 as MDHEN and CDR2 as SYDVKM. This CDR3 region has 14 residues. CDR3 DNA: TGTGCCAGCAGTCGGAGGGGCCTGAACAATGAGCAGTTCTTC. Protein product: CASSRRGLNNEQFF. The entire variable domain, with the rest obtained from reference TRBV28 and TRBJ2-1, is as follows: DVKVTQSSRYLVKRTGEKVFLECVQDMDHENMFWYRQDPGLGLRLIYFSYDVKMKEKGDIPEGYSVSREKKERFSLILESASTNQTSMYLCASSRRGLNNEQFFGPGTRLTVL.

This chain uses TRBV5-8 with TRBJ2-7; D is unresolved. Germline V lookup: CDR1 SGHTS, CDR2 YDEGEE. This CDR3 contains 13 residues. The V and J ends lost 0 bases and 0 bases respectively, with 4 bases between them. CDR3 sequence reads: CASSLESSYEQYF. The CDR3 nucleotides are TGTGCCAGCAGCTTGGAGTCCTCCTACGAGCAGTACTTC.

This CDR3 is CATSQRLAGGDTQYF. CDR3 nucleotides: TGTGCCACCAGCCAGCGCCTAGCGGGAGGAGATACGCAGTATTTT. The genes are TRBV15 and TRBJ2-3; 11 nucleotides line up with TRBD2. V trimming: 5 bases; J trimming: 5 bases; junction bases outside the gene matches: 6. The CDR3 extends over 15 amino acids. The germline gives CDR1 LNHNV, CDR2 YYDKDF (reference sequence).

This chain links TRBV6-5 with TRBJ2-2; 7 bases agree with TRBD1. Germline-derived CDR1 and CDR2 are MNHEY and SVGAGI. The J segment lost 5 bases and the V segment lost 0 bases, leaving 6 bases of the junction unmatched. The CDR3 loop spans 16 amino acids. CDR3 protein: CASSYSSGGMTGELFF. CDR3 coding DNA: TGTGCCAGCAGTTACTCCTCAGGGGGAATGACCGGGGAGCTGTTTTTT.

As concerns this clone: One end of the junction is discordant with germline, which a read error may explain. V gene TRBV7-9 combines with J gene TRBJ2-1; 10 nucleotides line up with TRBD1. This CDR3 region has 15 residues. Germline V CDR1 and CDR2: SEHNR, FQNEAQ (reference sequence). The CDR3 loop is CASTPWAGGQGSQIF. In DNA, the CDR3 is TGTGCCAGCACCCCCTGGGCTGGGGGACAGGGGTCTCAAATCTTC.

V usage is TRBV6-1 and J usage is TRBJ2-7; D is unclear. CDR3 length equals 14 residues. V gave up 1 base and J gave up 0 bases, with 7 bases separating them. The germline V gene encodes CDR1 MNHNS and CDR2 SASEGT. CDR3 coding DNA: TGTGCCAGCAGTGAAGTCCTACTCTCCTACGAGCAGTACTTC. Protein: CASSEVLLSYEQYF.

With respect to this clone: Other DNA sequences within the sample encode an identical CDR3. The CDR3 region has the DNA TGTGCCAGTAGTATGGGGACGGTGTCCTACGAGCAGTACTTC. Its protein product is CASSMGTVSYEQYF. The chain links TRBV19 to TRBJ2-7, with D perhaps being TRBD1 or TRBD2 (5 bases each). The germline V gene encodes CDR1 LNHDA and CDR2 SQIVND (reference sequence). The CDR3 extends over 14 amino acids. Trimming cost V 3 bases and J 1 base, with 10 bases left between them. The whole variable domain, remainder taken from reference TRBV19 and TRBJ2-7, is DGGITQSPKYLFRKEGQNVTLSCEQNLNHDAMYWYRQDPGQGLRLIYYSQIVNDFQKGDIAEGYSVSREKKESFPLTVTSAQKNPTAFYLCASSMGTVSYEQYFGPGTRLTVT.

The J gene is TRBJ2-1, the V gene TRBV9; 9 bases fit TRBD2. CDR3 size: 17 residues. Germline V gene lookup returns CDR1 SGDLS and CDR2 YYNGEE. After removal of 4 bases from V and 5 bases from J, the junction contained 13 bases not matched to a gene. The CDR3 protein is CASSPSHAGLAHNEQFF. CDR3 nucleotides: TGTGCCAGCAGCCCTAGCCACGCGGGACTAGCCCACAATGAGCAGTTCTTC.

The chain is built from TRBV6-1 and TRBJ2-7, with D maybe TRBD2 (6 bases). V gave up 10 bases and J gave up 1 base, with 14 bases separating them. This CDR3 is built from 13 residues. Germline V gene sequence: CDR1 MNHNS, CDR2 SASEGT. CDR3 in amino acids: CATSGDLSYEQYF. The CDR3 bases are TGTGCCACCTCGGGGGACCTATCCTACGAGCAGTACTTC.